This T cell receptor beta chain is from a study of cytomegalovirus exposure and HLA in healthy donors. Turning to the study itself: Drawn from HLA-typed donors, around 85 million unique TCRs were held in an early data release.

A few counts support this clone. The CDR3 contains 18 residues. Per the germline V gene, CDR1 is MDHEN and CDR2 is SYDVKM. Trimming cost V 5 bases and J 4 bases, with 26 bases left between them. The PCR used 60 Vbeta and 13 Jbeta primers. The assay was immunoSEQ multiplex PCR, and TCRdb's table has in-frame clones only and misses some. Here the sample spans 180,000 or so clones, roughly 79% being singletons. This rearrangement joins TRBV28 to TRBJ1-1; D remains ambiguous. The specimen was PBMCs. This TCR was recovered from a man in his forties in good health and CMV-seropositive. For the CDR3, the DNA is TGTGCCAGCAGTCACGACCCGCTGCTGGGCGGGAGTACCACTGAAGCTTTCTTT. Translation: CASSHDPLLGGSTTEAFF. Filled out from reference TRBV28 and TRBJ1-1, the complete variable domain reads DVKVTQSSRYLVKRTGEKVFLECVQDMDHENMFWYRQDPGLGLRLIYFSYDVKMKEKGDIPEGYSVSREKKERFSLILESASTNQTSMYLCASSHDPLLGGSTTEAFFGQGTRLTVV.